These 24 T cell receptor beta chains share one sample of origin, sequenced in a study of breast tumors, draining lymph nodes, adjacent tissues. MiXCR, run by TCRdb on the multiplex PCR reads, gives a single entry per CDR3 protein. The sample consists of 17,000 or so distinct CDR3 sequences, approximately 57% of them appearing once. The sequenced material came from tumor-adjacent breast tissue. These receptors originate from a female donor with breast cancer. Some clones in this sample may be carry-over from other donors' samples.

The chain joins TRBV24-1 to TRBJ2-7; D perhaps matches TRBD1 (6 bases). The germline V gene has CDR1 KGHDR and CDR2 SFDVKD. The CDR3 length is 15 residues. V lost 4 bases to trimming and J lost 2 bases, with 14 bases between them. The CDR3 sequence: CATSDTTGNAYEQYF. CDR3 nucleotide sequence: TGTGCCACCAGTGACACGACAGGAAATGCCTACGAGCAGTACTTC.

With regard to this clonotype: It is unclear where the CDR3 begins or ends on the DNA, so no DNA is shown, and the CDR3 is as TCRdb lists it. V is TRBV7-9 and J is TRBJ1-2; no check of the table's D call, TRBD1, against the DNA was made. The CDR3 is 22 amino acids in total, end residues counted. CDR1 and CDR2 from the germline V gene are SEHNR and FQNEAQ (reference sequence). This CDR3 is CASSLSVNTEAFFGQGGYGYTF.

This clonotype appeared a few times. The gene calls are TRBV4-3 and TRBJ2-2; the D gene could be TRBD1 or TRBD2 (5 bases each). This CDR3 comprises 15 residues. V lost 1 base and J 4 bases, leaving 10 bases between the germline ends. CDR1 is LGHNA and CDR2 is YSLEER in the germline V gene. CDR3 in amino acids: CASSQGGASTGELFF. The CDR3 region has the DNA TGCGCCAGCAGCCAAGGAGGGGCGTCCACCGGGGAGCTGTTTTTT.

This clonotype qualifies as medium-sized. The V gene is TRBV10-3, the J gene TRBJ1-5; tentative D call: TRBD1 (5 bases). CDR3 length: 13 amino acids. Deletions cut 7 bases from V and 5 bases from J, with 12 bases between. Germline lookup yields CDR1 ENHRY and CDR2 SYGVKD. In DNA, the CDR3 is TGTGCCATCACTGATAAAGGGGATCAGCCCCAGCATTTT. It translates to CAITDKGDQPQHF.

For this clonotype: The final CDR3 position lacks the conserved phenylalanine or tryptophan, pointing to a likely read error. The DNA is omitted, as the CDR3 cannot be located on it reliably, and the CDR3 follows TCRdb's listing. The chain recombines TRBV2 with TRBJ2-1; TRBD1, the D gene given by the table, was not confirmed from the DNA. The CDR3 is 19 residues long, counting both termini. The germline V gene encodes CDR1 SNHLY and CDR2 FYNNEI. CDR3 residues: CASSKMTGAGGPLNSERFL.

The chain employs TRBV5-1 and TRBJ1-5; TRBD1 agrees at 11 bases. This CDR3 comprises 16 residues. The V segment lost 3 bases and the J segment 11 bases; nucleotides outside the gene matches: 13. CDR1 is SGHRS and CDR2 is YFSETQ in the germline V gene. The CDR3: CASSSLGQGDRGSQHF. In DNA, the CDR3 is TGCGCCAGCAGCTCCCTGGGACAGGGGGACCGAGGATCCCAGCATTTT.

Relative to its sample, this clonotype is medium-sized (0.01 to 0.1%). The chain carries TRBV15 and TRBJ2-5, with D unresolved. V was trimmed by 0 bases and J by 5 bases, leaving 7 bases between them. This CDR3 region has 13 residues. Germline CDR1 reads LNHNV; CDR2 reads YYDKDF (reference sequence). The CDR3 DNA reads TGTGCCACCAGCAGAGATTGGAAGGAGACCCAGTACTTC. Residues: CATSRDWKETQYF.

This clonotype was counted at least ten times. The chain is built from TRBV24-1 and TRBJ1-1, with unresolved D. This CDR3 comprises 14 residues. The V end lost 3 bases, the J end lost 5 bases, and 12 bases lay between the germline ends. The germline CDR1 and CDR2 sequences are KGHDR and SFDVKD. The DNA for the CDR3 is TGTGCCACCAGTGATCCTGCCAGAGGGACTGAAGCTTTCTTT. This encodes CATSDPARGTEAFF.

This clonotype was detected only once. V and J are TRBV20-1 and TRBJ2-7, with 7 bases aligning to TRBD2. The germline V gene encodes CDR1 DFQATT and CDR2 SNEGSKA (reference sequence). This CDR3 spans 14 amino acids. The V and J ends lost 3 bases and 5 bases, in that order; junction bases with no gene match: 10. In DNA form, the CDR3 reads TGCAGTGCTAGGAGGGGCGGGAGCTACCACGAGCAGTACTTC. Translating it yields CSARRGGSYHEQYF.

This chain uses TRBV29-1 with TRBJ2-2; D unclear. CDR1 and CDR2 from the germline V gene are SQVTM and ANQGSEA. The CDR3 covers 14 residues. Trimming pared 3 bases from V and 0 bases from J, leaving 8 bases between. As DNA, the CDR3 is TGCAGCGTTGACGGCCTATCGAACACCGGGGAGCTGTTTTTT. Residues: CSVDGLSNTGELFF.

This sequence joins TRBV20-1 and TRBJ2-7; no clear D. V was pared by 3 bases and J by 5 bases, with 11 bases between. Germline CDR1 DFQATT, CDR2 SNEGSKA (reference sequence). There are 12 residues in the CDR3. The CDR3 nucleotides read TGCAGTGCTAGGCTGCAGTTCCACGAGCAGTACTTC. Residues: CSARLQFHEQYF.

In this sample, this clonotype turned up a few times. The CDR3 protein is CASSPLQGTNEKLFF. CDR3 nucleotides: TGTGCCAGCAGCCCGCTGCAGGGAACTAATGAAAAACTGTTTTTT. This chain joins TRBV12-1 and TRBJ1-4; the table's D call, TRBD1, was not checked against the DNA. TRBV12-1 represents a pseudogene. The CDR3 is 15 amino acids.

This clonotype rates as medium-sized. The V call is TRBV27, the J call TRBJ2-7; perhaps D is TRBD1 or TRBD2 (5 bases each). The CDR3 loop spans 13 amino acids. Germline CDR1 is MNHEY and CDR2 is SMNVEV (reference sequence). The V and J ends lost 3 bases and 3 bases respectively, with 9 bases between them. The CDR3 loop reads CASSFGAGYEQYF. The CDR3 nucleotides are TGTGCCAGCAGTTTCGGGGCGGGCTACGAGCAGTACTTC.

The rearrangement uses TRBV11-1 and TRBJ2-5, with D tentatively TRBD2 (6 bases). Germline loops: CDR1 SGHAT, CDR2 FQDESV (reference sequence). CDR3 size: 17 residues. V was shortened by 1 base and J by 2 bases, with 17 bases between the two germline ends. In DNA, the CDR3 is TGTGCCAGCAGCTTAGATATGGTCTCGGGGGTTCAAGAGACCCAGTACTTC. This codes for CASSLDMVSGVQETQYF.

DNA of the CDR3: TGCGCCAGCAGCTTGGATAGGCAGGGAGGCGCGAATGAGCAGTTCTTC. It is translated as CASSLDRQGGANEQFF. The chain links TRBV5-1 to TRBJ2-1, with D possibly matching TRBD2 (6 bases). Germline CDR1 reads SGHRS; CDR2 reads YFSETQ. CDR3 length: 16 residues. The V gene lost 0 bases and the J gene lost 7 bases, with 17 bases spanning the gap.

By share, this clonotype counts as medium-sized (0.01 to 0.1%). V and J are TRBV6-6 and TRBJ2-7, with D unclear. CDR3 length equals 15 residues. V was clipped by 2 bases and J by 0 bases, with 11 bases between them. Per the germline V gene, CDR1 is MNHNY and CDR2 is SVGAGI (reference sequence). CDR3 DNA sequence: TGTGCCAGCAGTTACGTAGGAAAAAGCTCCTACGAGCAGTACTTC. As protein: CASSYVGKSSYEQYF.

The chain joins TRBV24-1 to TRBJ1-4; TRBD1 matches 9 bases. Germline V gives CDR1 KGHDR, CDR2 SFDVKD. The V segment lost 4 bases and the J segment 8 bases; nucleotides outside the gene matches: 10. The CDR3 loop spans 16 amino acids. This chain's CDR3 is CATSEEGTGRREKLFF. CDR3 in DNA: TGTGCCACCAGTGAAGAGGGGACAGGGCGTCGGGAAAAACTGTTTTTT.

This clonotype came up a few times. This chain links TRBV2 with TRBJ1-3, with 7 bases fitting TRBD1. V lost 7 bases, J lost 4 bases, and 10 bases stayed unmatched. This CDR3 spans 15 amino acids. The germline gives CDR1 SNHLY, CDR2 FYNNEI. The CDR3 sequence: CASTRQGVQGNTIYF. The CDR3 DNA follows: TGTGCCAGCACTCGACAGGGTGTGCAAGGAAACACCATATATTTT.

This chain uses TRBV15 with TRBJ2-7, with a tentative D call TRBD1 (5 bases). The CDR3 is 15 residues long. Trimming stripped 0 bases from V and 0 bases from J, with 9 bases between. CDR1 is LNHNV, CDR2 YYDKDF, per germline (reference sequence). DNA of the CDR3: TGTGCCACCAGCAGAGAAGTCGGACACTCCTACGAGCAGTACTTC. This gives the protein CATSREVGHSYEQYF.

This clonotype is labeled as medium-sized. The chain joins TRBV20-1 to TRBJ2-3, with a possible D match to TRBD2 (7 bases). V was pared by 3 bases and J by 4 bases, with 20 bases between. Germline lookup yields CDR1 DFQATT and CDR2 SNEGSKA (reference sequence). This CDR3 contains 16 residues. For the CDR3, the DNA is TGCAGTGCTAGGGTATGGCGGGCGGGGGCCCCAGATACGCAGTATTTT. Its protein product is CSARVWRAGAPDTQYF.

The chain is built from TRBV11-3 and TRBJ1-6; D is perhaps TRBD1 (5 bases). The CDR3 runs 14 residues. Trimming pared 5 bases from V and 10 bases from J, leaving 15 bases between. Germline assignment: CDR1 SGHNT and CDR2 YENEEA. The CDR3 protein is CASSLSPTDSPLHF. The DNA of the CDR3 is TGTGCCAGCAGCCTCTCCCCGACAGACTCACCCCTCCACTTT.

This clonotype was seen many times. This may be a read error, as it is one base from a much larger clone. The chain's CDR3 is CASSHSEDRERVTIYF. CDR3 nucleotides: TGTGCCAGCAGTCACTCGGAAGACAGGGAGAGGGTCACCATATATTTT. The rearrangement links TRBV6-6 to TRBJ1-3; TRBD1 matches at 7 bases. The CDR3 covers 16 residues. CDR1 is MNHNY and CDR2 is SVGAGI in the germline V gene (reference sequence).

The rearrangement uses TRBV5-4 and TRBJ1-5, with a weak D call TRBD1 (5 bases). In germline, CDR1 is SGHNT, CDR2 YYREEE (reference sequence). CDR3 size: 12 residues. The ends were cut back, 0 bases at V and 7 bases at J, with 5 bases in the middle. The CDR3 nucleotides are TGTGCCAGCAGCTTGGCAGGGCAGCCCCAGCATTTT. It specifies CASSLAGQPQHF.

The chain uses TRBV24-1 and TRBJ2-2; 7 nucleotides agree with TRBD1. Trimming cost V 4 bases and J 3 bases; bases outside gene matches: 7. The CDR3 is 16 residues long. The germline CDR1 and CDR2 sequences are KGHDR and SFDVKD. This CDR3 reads CATSDRDRAYTGELFF. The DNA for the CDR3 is TGTGCCACCAGTGACCGGGACAGAGCCTACACCGGGGAGCTGTTTTTT.